There are many counts of the clone carrying this TCR beta chain. Libraries for TCRalpha and TCRbeta carried sample barcodes and unique molecular identifiers via 5'RACE. TCRdb fed the 5' RACE reads into MiXCR, producing one record per CDR3 protein. The sample has under 35,000 distinct CDR3 sequences, roughly 20% seen once. This sample stems from a study of T-cell memory formation after mild COVID-19. The CDR3 is 14 residues long. J gave up 4 bases and V 4 bases, and 6 bases lay outside the gene matches. Germline CDR1 reads SGHRS; CDR2 reads YFSETQ. The chain recombines TRBV5-1 with TRBJ1-1; 8 bases align to TRBD1. The clonotype comes from an adult who had mild COVID-19 (a few samples of this study predate the infection). Cell type and time point are not known. The specimen was PBMCs or a T cell subset sorted from them (not recorded which). CDR3 bases: TGCGCCAGCAGCGGTGGGACAGGAGCCACTGAAGCTTTCTTT. It translates to CASSGGTGATEAFF.